A selection of T cell receptor beta chains follows, all from one sample in a study of blood T cells in healthy people across ages. TCRdb independently ran MiXCR on the 5' RACE reads; one entry per CDR3 protein. The sample carries approximately 880,000 distinct CDR3 sequences, roughly 48% recorded once. The specimen was blood. The receptor source for this set is a man aged 25 to 40 in good health. Each CDR3 is given with its conserved first and last residue. Fields, in order: D gene, J gene, V gene, clone size, CDR3 protein, CDR3 DNA. D genes are given only for firm matches. A clone size is listed for some rows: how often the clone was seen (once, few, many), or a class if it is expanded.

d_gene: .; j_gene: TRBJ2-5; v_gene: TRBV20-1; abundance: .; CDR3aa: CSARDPLGGTDFLSGTQYF; CDR3nt: TGCAGTGCTAGAGACCCCTTAGGGGGAACAGATTTCCTTTCCGGGACCCAGTACTTC
d_gene: .; j_gene: TRBJ1-2; v_gene: TRBV25-1; abundance: .; CDR3aa: CASSAYSGAGYTF; CDR3nt: TGTGCCAGCAGTGCGTACTCCGGGGCCGGCTACACCTTC
d_gene: .; j_gene: TRBJ2-3; v_gene: TRBV2; abundance: .; CDR3aa: CASSILSSTDTQYF; CDR3nt: TGTGCCAGCAGCATTCTTTCTAGCACAGATACGCAGTATTTT
d_gene: TRBD2; j_gene: TRBJ2-1; v_gene: TRBV27; abundance: .; CDR3aa: CASKDRSGGDYNEQFF; CDR3nt: TGTGCCAGCAAGGACCGGAGCGGGGGAGACTACAATGAGCAGTTCTTC
d_gene: TRBD1; j_gene: TRBJ2-7; v_gene: TRBV7-2; abundance: .; CDR3aa: CASSLNTGASYEQYF; CDR3nt: TGTGCCAGCAGCCTCAATACAGGGGCCTCCTACGAGCAGTACTTC
d_gene: TRBD2; j_gene: TRBJ2-1; v_gene: TRBV12-3/TRBV12-4; abundance: .; CDR3aa: CASIRTSGRNEQFF; CDR3nt: TGTGCCAGCATCCGGACTAGCGGGCGCAATGAGCAGTTCTTC
d_gene: TRBD1; j_gene: TRBJ2-5; v_gene: TRBV12-3/TRBV12-4; abundance: .; CDR3aa: CASSLTGGAETQYF; CDR3nt: TGTGCCAGCAGTTTAACAGGGGGCGCGGAGACCCAGTACTTC
d_gene: .; j_gene: TRBJ1-2; v_gene: TRBV9; abundance: .; CDR3aa: CASSARQETTYGYTF; CDR3nt: TGTGCCAGCAGCGCTCGACAGGAGACTACCTATGGCTACACCTTC
d_gene: .; j_gene: TRBJ2-4; v_gene: TRBV7-2; abundance: .; CDR3aa: CASSYSKANEQYF; CDR3nt: TGTGCCAGCAGCTACTCCAAGGCCAATGAGCAGTACTTC
d_gene: .; j_gene: TRBJ1-5; v_gene: TRBV3-1; abundance: many; CDR3aa: CASSHRGGNQPQHF; CDR3nt: TGTGCCAGCAGCCACAGGGGTGGCAATCAGCCCCAGCATTTT
d_gene: .; j_gene: TRBJ2-7; v_gene: TRBV12-3/TRBV12-4; abundance: many; CDR3aa: CASSSEFYEQYF; CDR3nt: TGTGCCAGCAGTTCCGAATTCTACGAGCAGTACTTC
d_gene: .; j_gene: TRBJ2-1; v_gene: TRBV25-1; abundance: .; CDR3aa: CASSDLSGRLSYNEQFF; CDR3nt: TGTGCCAGCAGTGACTTGTCGGGACGTCTCTCCTACAATGAGCAGTTCTTC
d_gene: .; j_gene: TRBJ2-7; v_gene: TRBV4-3; abundance: .; CDR3aa: CASSQVSGGLYEQYF; CDR3nt: TGCGCCAGCAGCCAAGTCTCTGGGGGACTCTACGAGCAGTACTTC
d_gene: .; j_gene: TRBJ2-7; v_gene: TRBV7-2; abundance: few; CDR3aa: CASSLGRRYYEQYF; CDR3nt: TGTGCCAGCAGCTTAGGCCGCCGCTACTACGAGCAGTACTTC
d_gene: .; j_gene: TRBJ2-3; v_gene: TRBV27; abundance: .; CDR3aa: CASRSDLSTDTQYF; CDR3nt: TGTGCCAGCAGGTCTGACCTCTCCACAGATACGCAGTATTTT
d_gene: .; j_gene: TRBJ1-5; v_gene: TRBV29-1; abundance: few; CDR3aa: CSASQGSQPQHF; CDR3nt: TGCAGCGCGAGTCAGGGGAGTCAGCCCCAGCATTTT
d_gene: TRBD2; j_gene: TRBJ2-1; v_gene: TRBV6-5; abundance: .; CDR3aa: CASSLTSGEYNEQFF; CDR3nt: TGTGCCAGCAGTCTAACTAGCGGGGAATACAATGAGCAGTTCTTC
d_gene: .; j_gene: TRBJ2-2; v_gene: TRBV5-1; abundance: .; CDR3aa: CASSLMEGTNTGELFF; CDR3nt: TGCGCCAGCAGCTTGATGGAGGGAACGAACACCGGGGAGCTGTTTTTT
d_gene: .; j_gene: TRBJ1-2; v_gene: TRBV5-1; abundance: .; CDR3aa: CASSRGDNYGYTF; CDR3nt: TGCGCCAGCAGCCGAGGGGATAACTATGGCTACACCTTC
d_gene: .; j_gene: TRBJ2-7; v_gene: TRBV9; abundance: .; CDR3aa: CASSARWGQGEQYF; CDR3nt: TGTGCCAGCAGTGCCCGGTGGGGACAAGGCGAGCAGTACTTC
d_gene: .; j_gene: TRBJ1-2; v_gene: TRBV20-1; abundance: few; CDR3aa: CSARVRGNYGYTF; CDR3nt: TGCAGTGCTAGAGTCCGGGGAAACTATGGCTACACCTTC